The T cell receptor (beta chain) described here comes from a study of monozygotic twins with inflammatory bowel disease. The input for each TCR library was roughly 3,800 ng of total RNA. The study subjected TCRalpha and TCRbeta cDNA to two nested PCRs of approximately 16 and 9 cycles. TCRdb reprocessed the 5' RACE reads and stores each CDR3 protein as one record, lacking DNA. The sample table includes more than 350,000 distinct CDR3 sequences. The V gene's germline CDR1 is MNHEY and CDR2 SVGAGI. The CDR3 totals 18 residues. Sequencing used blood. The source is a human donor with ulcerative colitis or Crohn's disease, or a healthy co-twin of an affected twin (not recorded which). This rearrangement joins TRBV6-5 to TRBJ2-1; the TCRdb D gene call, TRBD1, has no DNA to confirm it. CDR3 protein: CASSYSPLKGVLRNEQFF.